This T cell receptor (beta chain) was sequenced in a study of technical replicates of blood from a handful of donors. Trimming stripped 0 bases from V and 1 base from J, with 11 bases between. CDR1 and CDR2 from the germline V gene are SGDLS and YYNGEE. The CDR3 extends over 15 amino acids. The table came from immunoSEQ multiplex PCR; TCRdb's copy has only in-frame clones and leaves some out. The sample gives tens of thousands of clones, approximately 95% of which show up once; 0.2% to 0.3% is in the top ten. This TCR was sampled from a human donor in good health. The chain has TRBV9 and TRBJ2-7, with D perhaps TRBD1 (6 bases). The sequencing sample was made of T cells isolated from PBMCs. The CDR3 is CASSVAEGESYEQYF. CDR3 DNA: TGTGCCAGCAGCGTAGCTGAGGGGGAGTCCTACGAGCAGTACTTC.